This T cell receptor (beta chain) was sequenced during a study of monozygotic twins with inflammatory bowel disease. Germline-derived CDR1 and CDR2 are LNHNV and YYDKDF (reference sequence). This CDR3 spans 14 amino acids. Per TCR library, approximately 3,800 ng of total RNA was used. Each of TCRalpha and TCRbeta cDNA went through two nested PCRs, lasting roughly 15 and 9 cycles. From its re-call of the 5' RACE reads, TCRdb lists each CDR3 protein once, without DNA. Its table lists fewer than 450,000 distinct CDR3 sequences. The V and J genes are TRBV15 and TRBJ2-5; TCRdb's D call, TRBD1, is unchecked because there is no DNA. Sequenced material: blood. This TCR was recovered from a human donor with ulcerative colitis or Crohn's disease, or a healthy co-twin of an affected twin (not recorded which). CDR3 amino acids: CATSTWGGQETQYF. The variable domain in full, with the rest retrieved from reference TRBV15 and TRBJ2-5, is DAMVIQNPRYQVTQFGKPVTLSCSQTLNHNVMYWYQQKSSQAPKLLFHYYDKDFNNEADTPDNFQSRRPNTSFCFLDIRSPGLGDTAMYLCATSTWGGQETQYFGPGTRLLVL.